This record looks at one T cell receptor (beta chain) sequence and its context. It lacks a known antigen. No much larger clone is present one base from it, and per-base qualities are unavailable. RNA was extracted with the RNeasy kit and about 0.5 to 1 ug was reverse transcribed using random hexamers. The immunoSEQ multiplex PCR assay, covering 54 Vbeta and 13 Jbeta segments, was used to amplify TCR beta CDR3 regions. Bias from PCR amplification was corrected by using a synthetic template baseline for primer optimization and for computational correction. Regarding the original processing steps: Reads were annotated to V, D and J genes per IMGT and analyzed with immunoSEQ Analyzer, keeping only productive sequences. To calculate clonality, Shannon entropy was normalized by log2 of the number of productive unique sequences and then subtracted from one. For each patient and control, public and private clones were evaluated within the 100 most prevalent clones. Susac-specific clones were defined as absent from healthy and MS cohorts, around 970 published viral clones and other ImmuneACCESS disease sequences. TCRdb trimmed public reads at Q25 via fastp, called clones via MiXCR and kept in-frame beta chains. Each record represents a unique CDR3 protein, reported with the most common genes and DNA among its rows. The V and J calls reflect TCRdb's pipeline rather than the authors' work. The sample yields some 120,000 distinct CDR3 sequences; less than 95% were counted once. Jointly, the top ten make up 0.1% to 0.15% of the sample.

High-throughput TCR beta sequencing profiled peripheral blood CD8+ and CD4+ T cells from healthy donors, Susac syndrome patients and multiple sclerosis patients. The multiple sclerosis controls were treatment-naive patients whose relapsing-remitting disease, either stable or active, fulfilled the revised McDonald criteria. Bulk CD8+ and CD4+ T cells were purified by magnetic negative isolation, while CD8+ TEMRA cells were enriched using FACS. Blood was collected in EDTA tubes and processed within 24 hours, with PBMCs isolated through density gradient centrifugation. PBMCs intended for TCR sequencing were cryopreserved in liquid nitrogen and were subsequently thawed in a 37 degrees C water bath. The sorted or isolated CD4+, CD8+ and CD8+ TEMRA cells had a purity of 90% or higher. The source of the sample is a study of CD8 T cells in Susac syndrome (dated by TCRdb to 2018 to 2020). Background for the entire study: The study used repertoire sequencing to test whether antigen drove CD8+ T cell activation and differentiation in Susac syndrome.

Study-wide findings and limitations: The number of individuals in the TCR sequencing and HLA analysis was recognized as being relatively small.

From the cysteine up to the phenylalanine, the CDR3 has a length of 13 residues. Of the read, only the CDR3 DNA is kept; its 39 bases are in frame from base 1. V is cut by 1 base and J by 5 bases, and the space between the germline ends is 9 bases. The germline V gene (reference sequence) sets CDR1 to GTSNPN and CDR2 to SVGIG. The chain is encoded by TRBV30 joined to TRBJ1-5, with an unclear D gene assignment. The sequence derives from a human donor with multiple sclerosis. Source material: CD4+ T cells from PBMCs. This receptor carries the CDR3 CAWSETWDQPQHF. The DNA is TGTGCCTGGAGTGAAACTTGGGATCAGCCCCAGCATTTT.